These T cell receptor beta chains were read from a single sample in a study of early stage breast cancer tumors. The assay was immunoSEQ multiplex PCR, and TCRdb's table has in-frame clones only and misses some. The sample yields 28,000 or so clones, 60% to 80% seen once. The sample consisted of blood. The receptors were sampled from a person between 35 and 49 years old with breast cancer. The CDR3 runs from the conserved cysteine through the conserved F or W. A D gene is named only where the DNA matches it firmly.

CAWGHPFGYGYTF	TRBV30	TRBJ1-2	-
CASETGRAADTQYF	TRBV28	TRBJ2-3	TRBD2
CASSLGVRVHEQYF	TRBV5-8	TRBJ2-7	-
CASSFRLAGADEQFF	TRBV7-7	TRBJ2-1	TRBD2
CAISDALASTETQYF	TRBV10-3	TRBJ2-5	-
CASSLEGWTGTGNTIYF	TRBV7-8	TRBJ1-3	TRBD1
CASSLLRRTEQFF	TRBV28	TRBJ2-1	-
CASKVWGDGGELFF	TRBV28	TRBJ2-2	-
CASSQGRITEAFF	TRBV7-9	TRBJ1-1	-
CSVLKRRGSYEQYF	TRBV29-1	TRBJ2-7	-
CATWAGGNTYEQYF	TRBV19	TRBJ2-7	TRBD1
CASSQDGSQGETYNEQFF	TRBV4-2	TRBJ2-1	-
CASKMGQGNYYGYTF	TRBV2	TRBJ1-2	TRBD1
CASSPGLASTYEQYF	TRBV6-5	TRBJ2-7	TRBD2
CASSLVEGNNEQFF	TRBV5-8	TRBJ2-1	-
CASSQAGVPTSWGANVLTF	TRBV4-3	TRBJ2-6	TRBD2
CASSQDLRLAGGQASTDTQYF	TRBV4-3	TRBJ2-3	TRBD2
CASSLKRESDNEQFF	TRBV7-9	TRBJ2-1	TRBD2
CASSQEIAYQQETQYF	TRBV4-1	TRBJ2-5	-
CASGQFPIVEKLFF	TRBV12-5	TRBJ1-4	-
CASSSPGRDTIYF	TRBV7-9	TRBJ1-3	-
CASSLGGSFGETQYF	TRBV7-9	TRBJ2-5	TRBD2
CASNPQGSPYEQYF	TRBV6-1	TRBJ2-7	TRBD1
CASSPNPATDTEAFF	TRBV18	TRBJ1-1	-
CASSVGDSLVLDTQYF	TRBV9	TRBJ2-3	-
CASSEGRASGIYEQYF	TRBV2	TRBJ2-7	TRBD2
CASSPSESNQPQHF	TRBV4-1	TRBJ1-5	-
CAWSTGQGLGYTF	TRBV30	TRBJ1-2	TRBD1
CASSRGGAGELFF	TRBV6-5	TRBJ2-2	-
CASSPAGGETQYF	TRBV7-6	TRBJ2-5	-
CASSLGGVFAGELFF	TRBV19	TRBJ2-2	-
CASRPQGGIGYTF	TRBV5-6	TRBJ1-2	TRBD1
CASSYSKGAYEQYF	TRBV6-5	TRBJ2-7	TRBD1
CASSLETSGRPSNEQFF	TRBV5-1	TRBJ2-1	TRBD2
CASSPLGRGTEAFF	TRBV9	TRBJ1-1	-
CASSFSGGSSYEQYF	TRBV7-3	TRBJ2-7	TRBD2
CASSQQGLQETQYF	TRBV7-2	TRBJ2-5	-
CASSYRVYQPQHF	TRBV27	TRBJ1-5	-
CASSIRGAGNQPQHF	TRBV19	TRBJ1-5	-
CASSQGRGLGNTIYF	TRBV4-1	TRBJ1-3	-
CASSVTSGRGYEQYF	TRBV23-1	TRBJ2-7	TRBD2
CSARTGDTQYF	TRBV20-1	TRBJ2-3	-
CASNRDRAYNEQFF	TRBV9	TRBJ2-1	TRBD1